A selection of T cell receptor beta chains follows, all from one sample in a study of siplizumab effects on memory and regulatory T cells. The table came from immunoSEQ multiplex PCR; TCRdb's copy has only in-frame clones and leaves some out. The sample contains about 85,000 clones, approximately 95% of which appear only once. The specimen sequenced was CD8+ T cells sorted from blood. The source is a human donor in good health. CDR3s include the opening cysteine and the closing phenylalanine or tryptophan. Fields, in order: CDR3 DNA, CDR3 protein, V gene, D gene, clone size, J gene, CDR3 length. D genes are given only for firm matches. Expanded clones are given a class, and other clones once, few, many or no size at all.

CDR3nt: TGTGCCAGCAGCTTAACGGGACAGGGCAACGAGCAGTACTTC
CDR3aa: CASSLTGQGNEQYF
v_gene: TRBV11-2
d_gene: TRBD1
abundance: few
j_gene: TRBJ2-7
len: 14

CDR3nt: TGTGCTAGTGGCCCAGGGGATAGTCGGACAGATACGCAGTATTTT
CDR3aa: CASGPGDSRTDTQYF
v_gene: TRBV12-5
d_gene: NA
abundance: NA
j_gene: TRBJ2-3
len: 15

CDR3nt: TGTGCCACCTCGGAGGTGTTCGGTGGAAACACCATATATTTT
CDR3aa: CATSEVFGGNTIYF
v_gene: TRBV27
d_gene: NA
abundance: NA
j_gene: TRBJ1-3
len: 14

CDR3nt: TGTGCCAGCAGTTACTCTGGGGGTGGAGGGGAGACCCAGTACTTC
CDR3aa: CASSYSGGGGETQYF
v_gene: TRBV6-5
d_gene: NA
abundance: NA
j_gene: TRBJ2-5
len: 15

CDR3nt: TGTGCCAGCGGAACACGGGACAGGGTTAATCAGCCCCAGCATTTT
CDR3aa: CASGTRDRVNQPQHF
v_gene: TRBV27
d_gene: TRBD1
abundance: NA
j_gene: TRBJ1-5
len: 15

CDR3nt: TGTGCCTCATCATGGGGGGGCAGAGGGAACACTGAAGCTTTCTTT
CDR3aa: CASSWGGRGNTEAFF
v_gene: TRBV30
d_gene: NA
abundance: NA
j_gene: TRBJ1-1
len: 15

CDR3nt: TGTGCCAGCAGTGCAAGCGTGGGGAACACTGAAGCTTTCTTT
CDR3aa: CASSASVGNTEAFF
v_gene: TRBV2
d_gene: NA
abundance: NA
j_gene: TRBJ1-1
len: 14

CDR3nt: TGTGCCAGCAGCCCCGGGGCTAGCGGGTCCTACGAGCAGTACTTC
CDR3aa: CASSPGASGSYEQYF
v_gene: TRBV5-3
d_gene: TRBD2
abundance: NA
j_gene: TRBJ2-7
len: 15

CDR3nt: TGTGCCAGCAGCGTAGGTAACAAAGTTGAGCAGTTCTTC
CDR3aa: CASSVGNKVEQFF
v_gene: TRBV9
d_gene: NA
abundance: NA
j_gene: TRBJ2-1
len: 13

CDR3nt: TGTGCCATCACTCTTACTAGCTCCTACAATGAGCAGTTCTTC
CDR3aa: CAITLTSSYNEQFF
v_gene: TRBV6-1
d_gene: NA
abundance: NA
j_gene: TRBJ2-1
len: 14

CDR3nt: TGCAGCGTGAGGGGATCGGGTACGAACACCGGGGAGCTGTTTTTT
CDR3aa: CSVRGSGTNTGELFF
v_gene: TRBV29-1
d_gene: NA
abundance: NA
j_gene: TRBJ2-2
len: 15

CDR3nt: TGTGCCAGCAGCCCTAGGACTAGCGGCCCTAGCACAGATACGCAGTATTTT
CDR3aa: CASSPRTSGPSTDTQYF
v_gene: TRBV13
d_gene: TRBD2
abundance: NA
j_gene: TRBJ2-3
len: 17

CDR3nt: TGTGCCAGCAGCCGGGAGGACAGAGGATACAATGAGCAGTTCTTC
CDR3aa: CASSREDRGYNEQFF
v_gene: TRBV7-9
d_gene: NA
abundance: NA
j_gene: TRBJ2-1
len: 15

CDR3nt: TGCAGCGTTGAAGATCAGGCGTCGACAGCTCAAGAGACCCAGTACTTC
CDR3aa: CSVEDQASTAQETQYF
v_gene: TRBV29-1
d_gene: NA
abundance: once
j_gene: TRBJ2-5
len: 16

CDR3nt: TGTGCCACCAGCAGGCCCCTTTGGCAGGGGATCAACGAGCAGTACTTC
CDR3aa: CATSRPLWQGINEQYF
v_gene: TRBV15
d_gene: NA
abundance: NA
j_gene: TRBJ2-7
len: 16

CDR3nt: TGTGCCAGCAGCTTAGGGGGAAATCCGGGACCCAATCAGCCCCAGCATTTT
CDR3aa: CASSLGGNPGPNQPQHF
v_gene: TRBV7-6
d_gene: NA
abundance: NA
j_gene: TRBJ1-5
len: 17

CDR3nt: TGTGCCAGCAGCTTGGGACAGGGGCGCTACGAGCAGTACTTC
CDR3aa: CASSLGQGRYEQYF
v_gene: TRBV5-5
d_gene: TRBD1
abundance: NA
j_gene: TRBJ2-7
len: 14

CDR3nt: TGTGCCACCAGCAGAGTCGGGGCGGGAGTCATAACAGATACGCAGTATTTT
CDR3aa: CATSRVGAGVITDTQYF
v_gene: TRBV15
d_gene: TRBD2
abundance: NA
j_gene: TRBJ2-3
len: 17

CDR3nt: TGTGCCAGTAGTACTGGACTGCTCAATGAGCAGTTCTTC
CDR3aa: CASSTGLLNEQFF
v_gene: TRBV19
d_gene: NA
abundance: NA
j_gene: TRBJ2-1
len: 13

CDR3nt: TGTGCCAGCAGCTTACTAGCGGGAGTCAGGACCGGGGAGCTGTTTTTT
CDR3aa: CASSLLAGVRTGELFF
v_gene: TRBV7-9
d_gene: TRBD2
abundance: NA
j_gene: TRBJ2-2
len: 16

CDR3nt: TGTGCCAGCAGCGAAACAGGGGGGGCCTACGAGCAGTACTTC
CDR3aa: CASSETGGAYEQYF
v_gene: TRBV11-2
d_gene: NA
abundance: once
j_gene: TRBJ2-7
len: 14

CDR3nt: TGTGCCAGCACCCTCCGGGGAAACACTGAAGCTTTCTTT
CDR3aa: CASTLRGNTEAFF
v_gene: TRBV6-5
d_gene: NA
abundance: NA
j_gene: TRBJ1-1
len: 13

CDR3nt: TGTGCCAGCAGTGAACGGGACCCTCAACAGTACTTC
CDR3aa: CASSERDPQQYF
v_gene: TRBV2
d_gene: NA
abundance: NA
j_gene: TRBJ2-5
len: 12

CDR3nt: TGTGCCAGCAGGGAAAAACCGGATTTACAAGAGACCCAGTACTTC
CDR3aa: CASREKPDLQETQYF
v_gene: TRBV6-1
d_gene: NA
abundance: NA
j_gene: TRBJ2-5
len: 15

CDR3nt: TGCAGCGTTGTGTTGGGGGGCCCTGGAAACACCATATATTTT
CDR3aa: CSVVLGGPGNTIYF
v_gene: TRBV29-1
d_gene: NA
abundance: once
j_gene: TRBJ1-3
len: 14

CDR3nt: TGTGCCAGCAGGTTCGTCGGACTAGCGGGGAACACCGGGGAGCTGTTTTTT
CDR3aa: CASRFVGLAGNTGELFF
v_gene: TRBV28
d_gene: TRBD2
abundance: once
j_gene: TRBJ2-2
len: 17

CDR3nt: TGTGCCAGCAGAACTAATTACAGGGGCGGGGAGACCCAGTACTTC
CDR3aa: CASRTNYRGGETQYF
v_gene: TRBV27
d_gene: TRBD1
abundance: NA
j_gene: TRBJ2-5
len: 15

CDR3nt: TGTGCCAGCAGTTTATCGATGGGGAATCAGCCCCAGCATTTT
CDR3aa: CASSLSMGNQPQHF
v_gene: TRBV27
d_gene: NA
abundance: NA
j_gene: TRBJ1-5
len: 14

CDR3nt: TGTGCCAGCAGTTTATTGGTCGGGACGGCGAACACCGGGGAGCTGTTTTTT
CDR3aa: CASSLLVGTANTGELFF
v_gene: TRBV27
d_gene: NA
abundance: NA
j_gene: TRBJ2-2
len: 17

CDR3nt: TGTGCCAGCAGTCGACCGGACAGTCCTACTGAGTACACAGATACGCAGTATTTT
CDR3aa: CASSRPDSPTEYTDTQYF
v_gene: TRBV7-8
d_gene: NA
abundance: NA
j_gene: TRBJ2-3
len: 18

CDR3nt: TGTGCCAGCAGTTACCAGTTAGGGGACTACACCGGGGAGCTGTTTTTT
CDR3aa: CASSYQLGDYTGELFF
v_gene: TRBV6-5
d_gene: NA
abundance: NA
j_gene: TRBJ2-2
len: 16

CDR3nt: TGTGCCAGCAGCTTGGGTGTTGCCAAAAACATTCAGTACTTC
CDR3aa: CASSLGVAKNIQYF
v_gene: TRBV5-6
d_gene: NA
abundance: NA
j_gene: TRBJ2-4
len: 14

CDR3nt: TGTGCCAGCAGCTTATCTGGTCTGAACACTGAAGCTTTCTTT
CDR3aa: CASSLSGLNTEAFF
v_gene: TRBV5-6
d_gene: NA
abundance: NA
j_gene: TRBJ1-1
len: 14

CDR3nt: TGTGCCAGTAGTATAGATCTGGGTGGATCTTCCTCCCATGAGCAGTTCTTC
CDR3aa: CASSIDLGGSSSHEQFF
v_gene: TRBV19
d_gene: NA
abundance: NA
j_gene: TRBJ2-1
len: 17

CDR3nt: TGTGCCAGTAGTTCAAGCGGGGGAGAGACCCAGTACTTC
CDR3aa: CASSSSGGETQYF
v_gene: TRBV19
d_gene: TRBD2
abundance: NA
j_gene: TRBJ2-5
len: 13

CDR3nt: TGCGCCAGCAGCCTCAATTCTGTTCCTGGAAACACCATATATTTT
CDR3aa: CASSLNSVPGNTIYF
v_gene: TRBV4-1
d_gene: NA
abundance: NA
j_gene: TRBJ1-3
len: 15

CDR3nt: TGTGCCAGCAGCCGAGGGACAGGGGTCAACTATGGCTACACCTTC
CDR3aa: CASSRGTGVNYGYTF
v_gene: TRBV5-6
d_gene: TRBD1
abundance: NA
j_gene: TRBJ1-2
len: 15

CDR3nt: TGTGCCAGCAGTACCCACCTCGTTGGGGGAAGGAGCTATGGCTACACCTTC
CDR3aa: CASSTHLVGGRSYGYTF
v_gene: TRBV28
d_gene: NA
abundance: NA
j_gene: TRBJ1-2
len: 17

CDR3nt: TGTGCCAGCAGCCCCGGACAGGGAGCTTTCTTT
CDR3aa: CASSPGQGAFF
v_gene: TRBV11-2
d_gene: TRBD1
abundance: once
j_gene: TRBJ1-1
len: 11

CDR3nt: TGCGCCAGCAGCCCCTGGGGAGCGGGAGGTCAAAATGAGCAGTTCTTC
CDR3aa: CASSPWGAGGQNEQFF
v_gene: TRBV5-1
d_gene: TRBD2
abundance: NA
j_gene: TRBJ2-1
len: 16

CDR3nt: TGTGCCAGCAGTTTATCCCAGGGGACTGAAGCTTTCTTT
CDR3aa: CASSLSQGTEAFF
v_gene: TRBV27
d_gene: NA
abundance: NA
j_gene: TRBJ1-1
len: 13

CDR3nt: TGTGCCAGCAGCTCGCCGGAGGATATGAACACTGAAGCTTTCTTT
CDR3aa: CASSSPEDMNTEAFF
v_gene: TRBV7-8
d_gene: NA
abundance: NA
j_gene: TRBJ1-1
len: 15

CDR3nt: TGTGCCAGCAGCTTGGTACTAGCGGACTACGAGCAGTACTTC
CDR3aa: CASSLVLADYEQYF
v_gene: TRBV5-5
d_gene: TRBD2
abundance: NA
j_gene: TRBJ2-7
len: 14

CDR3nt: TGTGCCAGCAGCTTGGGCGCTAGCGGGTTATTCTACGAGCAGTACTTC
CDR3aa: CASSLGASGLFYEQYF
v_gene: TRBV5-6
d_gene: TRBD2
abundance: NA
j_gene: TRBJ2-7
len: 16

CDR3nt: TGTGCCAGCAGCCCCGGTAGTGGGCTAGCCAAAAACATTCAGTACTTC
CDR3aa: CASSPGSGLAKNIQYF
v_gene: TRBV9
d_gene: NA
abundance: NA
j_gene: TRBJ2-4
len: 16